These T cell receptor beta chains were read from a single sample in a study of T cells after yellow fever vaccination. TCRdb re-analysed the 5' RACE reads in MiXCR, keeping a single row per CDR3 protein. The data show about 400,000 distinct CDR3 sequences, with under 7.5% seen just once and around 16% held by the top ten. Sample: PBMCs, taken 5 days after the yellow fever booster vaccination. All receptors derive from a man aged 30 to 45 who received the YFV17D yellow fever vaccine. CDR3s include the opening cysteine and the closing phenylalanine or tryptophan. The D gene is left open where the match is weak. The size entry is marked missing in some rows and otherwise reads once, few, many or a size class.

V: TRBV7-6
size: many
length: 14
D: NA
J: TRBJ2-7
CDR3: CASREETGSYEQYF
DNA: TGTGCCAGCAGGGAAGAAACAGGGTCGTACGAGCAGTACTTC

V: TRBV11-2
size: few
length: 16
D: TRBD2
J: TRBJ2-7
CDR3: CASSLVGASGRNEQYF
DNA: TGTGCCAGCAGCTTAGTAGGGGCTAGCGGGAGGAACGAGCAGTACTTC

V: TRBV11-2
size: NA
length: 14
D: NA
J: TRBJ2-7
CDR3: CASSLAVAPYEQYF
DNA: TGTGCCAGCAGCTTAGCGGTAGCCCCCTACGAGCAGTACTTC

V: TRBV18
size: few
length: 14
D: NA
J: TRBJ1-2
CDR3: CASSPTRQEDGYTF
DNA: TGTGCCAGCTCACCGACTCGACAGGAGGATGGCTACACCTTC

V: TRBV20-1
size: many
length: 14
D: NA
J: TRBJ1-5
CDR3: CSAALGRDNQPQHF
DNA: TGCAGTGCTGCCTTGGGCAGAGACAATCAGCCCCAGCATTTT

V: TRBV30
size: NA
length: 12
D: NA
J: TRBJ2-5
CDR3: CAGGGLYETQYF
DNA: TGTGCCGGAGGGGGCCTCTACGAGACCCAGTACTTC

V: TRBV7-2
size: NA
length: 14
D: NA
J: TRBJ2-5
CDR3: CASSLLGGTETQYF
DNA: TGTGCCAGCAGCTTATTAGGAGGGACAGAGACCCAGTACTTC

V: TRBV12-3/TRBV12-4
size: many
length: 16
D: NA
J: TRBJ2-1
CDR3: CASSLGLGVSYNEQFF
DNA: TGTGCCAGCAGTTTAGGTCTAGGAGTCTCCTACAATGAGCAGTTCTTC

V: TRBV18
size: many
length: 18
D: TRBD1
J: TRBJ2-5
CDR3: CASSRGTGGQVYQETQYF
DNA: TGTGCCAGCTCACGAGGGACAGGGGGCCAGGTCTACCAAGAGACCCAGTACTTC

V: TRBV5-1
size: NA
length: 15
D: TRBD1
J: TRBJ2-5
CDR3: CASSGTGGWKETQYF
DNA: TGCGCCAGCAGCGGTACAGGGGGCTGGAAAGAGACCCAGTACTTC

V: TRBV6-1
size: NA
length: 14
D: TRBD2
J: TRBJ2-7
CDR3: CASSSGTSGNEQYF
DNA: TGTGCCAGCAGCTCCGGGACTAGCGGGAACGAGCAGTACTTC

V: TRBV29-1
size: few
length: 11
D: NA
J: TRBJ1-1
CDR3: CSVEEGSEAFF
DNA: TGCAGCGTTGAAGAGGGCAGTGAAGCTTTCTTT

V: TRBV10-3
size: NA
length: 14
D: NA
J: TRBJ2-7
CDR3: CAISPGQNSYEQYF
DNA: TGTGCCATCAGCCCAGGACAGAACTCCTACGAGCAGTACTTC

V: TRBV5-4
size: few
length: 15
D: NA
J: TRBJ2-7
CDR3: CASSLEIATSYEQYF
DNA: TGTGCCAGCAGCTTGGAAATAGCCACCTCCTACGAGCAGTACTTC

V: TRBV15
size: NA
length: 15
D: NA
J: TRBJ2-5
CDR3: CATSFRGQGEETQYF
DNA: TGTGCCACCAGCTTCAGGGGCCAGGGCGAGGAGACCCAGTACTTC

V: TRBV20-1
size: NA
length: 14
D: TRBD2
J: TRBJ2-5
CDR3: CSARGAAGQETQYF
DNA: TGCAGTGCTAGGGGCGCAGCGGGGCAAGAGACCCAGTACTTC

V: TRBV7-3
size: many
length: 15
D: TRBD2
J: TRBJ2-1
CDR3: CASSFLAGDANEQFF
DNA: TGTGCCAGCAGCTTTCTGGCGGGAGATGCCAATGAGCAGTTCTTC

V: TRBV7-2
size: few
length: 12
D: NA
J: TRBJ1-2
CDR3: CASSYNNYGYTF
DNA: TGTGCCAGCAGCTATAATAACTATGGCTACACCTTC

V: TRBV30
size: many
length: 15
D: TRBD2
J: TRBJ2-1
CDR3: CAWSVLGREFHEQFF
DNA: TGTGCCTGGAGTGTACTGGGGCGGGAGTTCCATGAGCAGTTCTTC

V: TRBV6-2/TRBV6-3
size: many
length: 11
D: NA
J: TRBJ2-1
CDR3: CASSQYNEQFF
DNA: TGTGCCAGCAGCCAATACAATGAGCAGTTCTTC

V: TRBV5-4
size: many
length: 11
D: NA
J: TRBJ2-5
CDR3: CASKGQETQYF
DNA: TGTGCCAGCAAAGGGCAAGAGACCCAGTACTTC

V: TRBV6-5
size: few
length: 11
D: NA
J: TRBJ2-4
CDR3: CASRQQGWEYF
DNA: TGTGCCAGCAGACAACAGGGATGGGAGTACTTC

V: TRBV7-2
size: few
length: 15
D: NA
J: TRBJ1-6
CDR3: CASSLMAALNSPLHF
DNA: TGTGCCAGCAGCTTAATGGCAGCGCTCAATTCACCCCTCCACTTT

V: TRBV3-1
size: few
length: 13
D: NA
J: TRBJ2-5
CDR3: CASSPDLSETQYF
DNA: TGTGCCAGCAGCCCGGACTTATCAGAGACCCAGTACTTC

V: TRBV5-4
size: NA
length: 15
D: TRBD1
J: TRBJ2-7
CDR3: CASSLYRGPRDEQYF
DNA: TGTGCCAGCAGCTTATACAGGGGACCCCGGGACGAGCAGTACTTC

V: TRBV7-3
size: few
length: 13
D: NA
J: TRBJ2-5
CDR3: CASSLTPAETQYF
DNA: TGTGCCAGCAGCCTGACTCCGGCAGAGACCCAGTACTTC

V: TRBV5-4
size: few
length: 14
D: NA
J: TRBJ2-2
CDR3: CASSLAWNTGELFF
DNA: TGTGCCAGCAGCTTGGCTTGGAACACCGGGGAGCTGTTTTTT

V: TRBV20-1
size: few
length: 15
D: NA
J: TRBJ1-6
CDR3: CSVPTGSSYNSPLHF
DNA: TGCAGCGTGCCTACGGGGAGCTCCTATAATTCACCCCTCCACTTT

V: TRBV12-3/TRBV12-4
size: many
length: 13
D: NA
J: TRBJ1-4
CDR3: CASSRAGGEKLFF
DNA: TGTGCCAGCTCCAGGGCAGGTGGTGAAAAACTGTTTTTT

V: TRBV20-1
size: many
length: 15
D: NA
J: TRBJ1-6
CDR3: CSATQPGYENSPLHF
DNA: TGCAGTGCTACCCAACCGGGATACGAGAATTCACCCCTCCACTTT

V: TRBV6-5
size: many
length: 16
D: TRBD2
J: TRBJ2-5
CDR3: CASSYWLAGDQETQYF
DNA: TGTGCCAGCAGTTACTGGCTAGCGGGAGACCAAGAGACCCAGTACTTC

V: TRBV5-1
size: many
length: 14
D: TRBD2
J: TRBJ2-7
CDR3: CASSPTSGRDEQYF
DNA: TGCGCCAGCAGCCCCACTAGCGGGAGGGACGAGCAGTACTTC

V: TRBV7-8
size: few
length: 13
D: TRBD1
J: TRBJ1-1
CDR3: CASSLSRGVEAFF
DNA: TGTGCCAGCAGCTTGAGCAGGGGGGTTGAAGCTTTCTTT

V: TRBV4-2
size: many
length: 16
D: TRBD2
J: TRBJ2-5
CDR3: CASSPSAAGGGETQYF
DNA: TGTGCCAGCAGCCCATCGGCGGCGGGAGGCGGAGAGACCCAGTACTTC

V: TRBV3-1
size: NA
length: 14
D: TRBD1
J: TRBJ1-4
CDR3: CASSHRDRNEKLFF
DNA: TGTGCCAGCAGCCATCGGGACAGGAATGAAAAACTGTTTTTT

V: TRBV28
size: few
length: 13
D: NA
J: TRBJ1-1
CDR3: CASSFSANTEAFF
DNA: TGTGCCAGCAGTTTCAGTGCGAACACTGAAGCTTTCTTT

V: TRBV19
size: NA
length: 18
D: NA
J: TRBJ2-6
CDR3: CASRDGRRALRGANVLTF
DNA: TGTGCCAGTAGAGATGGGCGGCGGGCCCTAAGAGGGGCCAACGTCCTGACTTTC

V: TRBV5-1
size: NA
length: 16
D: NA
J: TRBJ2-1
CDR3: CASSLALTGTYNEQFF
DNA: TGCGCCAGCAGCTTGGCCCTGACAGGAACTTACAATGAGCAGTTCTTC

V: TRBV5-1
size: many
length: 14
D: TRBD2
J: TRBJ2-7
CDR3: CASSGSGRTYEQYF
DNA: TGCGCCAGCAGCGGTAGCGGGAGGACCTACGAGCAGTACTTC

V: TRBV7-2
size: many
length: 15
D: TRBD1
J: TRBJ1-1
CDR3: CASSSQGAGYTEAFF
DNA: TGTGCCAGCAGCTCCCAGGGGGCTGGGTATACTGAAGCTTTCTTT

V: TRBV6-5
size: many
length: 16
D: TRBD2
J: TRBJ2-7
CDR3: CASSSGGLAGVIEQYF
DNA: TGTGCCAGCAGTTCGGGGGGTCTAGCGGGAGTCATCGAGCAGTACTTC

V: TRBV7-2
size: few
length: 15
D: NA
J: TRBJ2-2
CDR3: CASSLLGGRAGELFF
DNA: TGTGCCAGCAGCCTTCTAGGGGGGCGGGCCGGGGAGCTGTTTTTT

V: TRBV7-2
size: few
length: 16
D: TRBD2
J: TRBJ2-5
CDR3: CASSPLSGRVGETQYF
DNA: TGTGCCAGCAGCCCCCTGAGTGGGAGGGTGGGAGAGACCCAGTACTTC

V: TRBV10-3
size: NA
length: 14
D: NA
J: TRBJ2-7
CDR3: CAISEGAVSYEQYF
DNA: TGTGCCATCAGTGAGGGGGCAGTAAGCTACGAGCAGTACTTC

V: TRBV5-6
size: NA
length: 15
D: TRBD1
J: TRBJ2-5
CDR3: CASSPSTGSQETQYF
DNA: TGTGCCAGCAGCCCGTCGACAGGGAGCCAAGAGACCCAGTACTTC

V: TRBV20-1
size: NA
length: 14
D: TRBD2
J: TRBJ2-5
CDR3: CSATGGIPPETQYF
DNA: TGCAGTGCTACGGGAGGGATCCCCCCAGAGACCCAGTACTTC

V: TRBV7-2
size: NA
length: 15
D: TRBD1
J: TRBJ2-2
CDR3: CASRQGASNTGELFF
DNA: TGTGCCAGCAGACAGGGGGCATCCAACACCGGGGAGCTGTTTTTT

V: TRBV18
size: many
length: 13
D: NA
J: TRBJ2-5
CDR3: CASSPGAQETQYF
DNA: TGTGCCAGCTCACCAGGCGCGCAAGAGACCCAGTACTTC

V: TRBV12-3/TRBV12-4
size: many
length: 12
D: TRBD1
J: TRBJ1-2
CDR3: CASSRGSLGYTF
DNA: TGTGCCAGTTCCAGGGGGAGTCTTGGCTACACCTTC